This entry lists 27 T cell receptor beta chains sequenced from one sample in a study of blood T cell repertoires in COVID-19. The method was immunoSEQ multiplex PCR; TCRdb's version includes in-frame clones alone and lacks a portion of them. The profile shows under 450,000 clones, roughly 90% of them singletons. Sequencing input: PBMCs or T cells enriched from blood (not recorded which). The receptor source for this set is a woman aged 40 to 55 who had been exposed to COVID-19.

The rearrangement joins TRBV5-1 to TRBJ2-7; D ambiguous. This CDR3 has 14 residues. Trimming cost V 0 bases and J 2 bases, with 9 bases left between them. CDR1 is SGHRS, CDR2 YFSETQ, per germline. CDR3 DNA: TGCGCCAGCAGCTTGGACACATTTACCTACGAGCAGTACTTC. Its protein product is CASSLDTFTYEQYF.

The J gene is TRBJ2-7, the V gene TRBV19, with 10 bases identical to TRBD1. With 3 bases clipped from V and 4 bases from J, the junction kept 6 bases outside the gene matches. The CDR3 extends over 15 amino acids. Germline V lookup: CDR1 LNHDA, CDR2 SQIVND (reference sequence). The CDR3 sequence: CASSMTGTGAYEQYF. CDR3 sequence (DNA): TGTGCCAGTAGTATGACCGGGACAGGGGCTTACGAGCAGTACTTC.

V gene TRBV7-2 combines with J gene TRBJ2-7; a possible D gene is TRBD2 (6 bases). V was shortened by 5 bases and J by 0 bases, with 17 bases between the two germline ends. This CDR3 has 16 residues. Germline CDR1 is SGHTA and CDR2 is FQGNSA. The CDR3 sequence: CASSDAGLLYSYEQYF. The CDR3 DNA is TGTGCCAGCAGCGACGCAGGACTACTTTACTCCTACGAGCAGTACTTC.

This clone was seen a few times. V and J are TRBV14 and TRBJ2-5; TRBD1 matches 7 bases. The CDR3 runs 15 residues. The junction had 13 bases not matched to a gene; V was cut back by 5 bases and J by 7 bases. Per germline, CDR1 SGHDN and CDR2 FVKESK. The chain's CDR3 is CASSRGLAGRGTQYF. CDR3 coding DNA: TGTGCCAGCAGCAGGGGGCTAGCAGGCCGGGGGACCCAGTACTTC.

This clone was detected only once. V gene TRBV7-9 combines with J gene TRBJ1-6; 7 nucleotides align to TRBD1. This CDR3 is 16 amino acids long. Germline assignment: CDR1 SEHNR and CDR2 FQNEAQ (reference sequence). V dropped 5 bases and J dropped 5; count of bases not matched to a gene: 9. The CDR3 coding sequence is TGTGCCAGCAGCCGTCCAAGGGGGCGGGATAATTCACCCCTCCACTTT. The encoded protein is CASSRPRGRDNSPLHF.

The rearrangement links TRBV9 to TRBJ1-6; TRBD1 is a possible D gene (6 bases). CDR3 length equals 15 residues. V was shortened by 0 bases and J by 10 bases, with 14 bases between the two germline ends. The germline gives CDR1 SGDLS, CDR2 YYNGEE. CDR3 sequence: CASSVAGRGGSPLHF. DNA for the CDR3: TGTGCCAGCAGCGTAGCTGGCAGGGGTGGGTCACCCCTCCACTTT.

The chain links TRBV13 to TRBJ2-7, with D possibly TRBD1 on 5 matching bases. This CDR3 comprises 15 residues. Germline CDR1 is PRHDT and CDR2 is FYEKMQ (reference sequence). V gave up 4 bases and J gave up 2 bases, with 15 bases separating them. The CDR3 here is CASSWRRGQTYEQYF. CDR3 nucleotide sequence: TGTGCCAGCAGCTGGCGTAGGGGTCAAACCTACGAGCAGTACTTC. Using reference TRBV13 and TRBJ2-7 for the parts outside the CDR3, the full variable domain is AAGVIQSPRHLIKEKRETATLKCYPIPRHDTVYWYQQGPGQDPQFLISFYEKMQSDKGSIPDRFSAQQFSDYHSELNMSSLELGDSALYFCASSWRRGQTYEQYFGPGTRLTVT.

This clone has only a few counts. The CDR3 DNA reads as TGTGCCAGCAGCTTGTCCGGGAGCGGTGGTGTGACAGATACGCAGTATTTT. Its protein is CASSLSGSGGVTDTQYF. The chain is built from TRBV7-3 and TRBJ2-3; a weak D match, TRBD2 (6 bases). The length of the CDR3 is 17 residues. The germline V gene has CDR1 SGHTA and CDR2 FQGTGA. With 3 bases removed from V and 3 bases from J, the gap between germline ends came to 19 bases.

The CDR3 loop reads CASSQQVSGYTYEQYF. CDR3 coding DNA: TGTGCCAGTAGCCAACAGGTTAGCGGTTATACCTACGAGCAGTACTTC. The chain has TRBV19 and TRBJ2-7, with D possibly being TRBD2 (6 bases). The length of the CDR3 is 16 residues. Trimming shortened V by 6 bases and J by 2 bases, and 20 bases separated the two germline ends. Germline V gives CDR1 LNHDA, CDR2 SQIVND (reference sequence).

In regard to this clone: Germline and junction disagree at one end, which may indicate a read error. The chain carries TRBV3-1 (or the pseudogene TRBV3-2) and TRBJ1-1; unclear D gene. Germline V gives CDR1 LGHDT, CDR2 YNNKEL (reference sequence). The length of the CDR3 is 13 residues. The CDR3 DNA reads TGTGCCAGCAGCCCGACTATGAACACTGAGGCTTTCTTT. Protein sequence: CASSPTMNTEAFF.

The CDR3 nucleotides read TGCGCCAGCAGCTGGAAGGGGACAGGGACTAGCACAGATACGCAGTATTTT. It codes for CASSWKGTGTSTDTQYF. This chain joins TRBV5-1 and TRBJ2-3; 9 bases are a match to TRBD1. CDR1 is SGHRS and CDR2 is YFSETQ in the germline V gene. V was pared by 3 bases and J by 0 bases, with 8 bases of the junction left unmatched. This CDR3 contains 17 residues. Combining the CDR3 with reference TRBV5-1 and TRBJ2-3 gives the whole variable domain KAGVTQTPRYLIKTRGQQVTLSCSPISGHRSVSWYQQTPGQGLQFLFEYFSETQRNKGNFPGRFSGRQFSNSRSEMNVSTLELGDSALYLCASSWKGTGTSTDTQYFGPGTRLTVL.

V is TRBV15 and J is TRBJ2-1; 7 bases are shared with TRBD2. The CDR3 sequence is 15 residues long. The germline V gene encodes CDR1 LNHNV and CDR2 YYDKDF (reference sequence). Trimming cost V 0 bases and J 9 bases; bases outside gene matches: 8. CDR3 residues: CATSRDRVSGVEQFF. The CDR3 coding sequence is TGTGCCACCAGCAGAGATCGGGTCAGCGGGGTTGAGCAGTTCTTC.

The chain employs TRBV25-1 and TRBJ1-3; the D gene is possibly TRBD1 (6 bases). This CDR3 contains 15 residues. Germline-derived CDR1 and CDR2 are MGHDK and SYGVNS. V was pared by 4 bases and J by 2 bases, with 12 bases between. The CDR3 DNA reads TGTGCCAGCAGTGGGAGGACAGCCCCTGGAAACACCATATATTTT. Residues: CASSGRTAPGNTIYF.

The CDR3 here is CASSFSQGAYNYGYTF. The CDR3, as DNA: TGTGCCAGCAGCTTTAGCCAAGGGGCCTATAACTATGGCTACACCTTC. The chain is built from TRBV13 and TRBJ1-2; possible D gene TRBD1, 5 bases. Trimming left V 3 bases short and J 1 base short, with 15 bases between. The CDR3 has 16 residues. Germline V gene data show CDR1 as PRHDT and CDR2 as FYEKMQ (reference sequence).

The CDR3 reads CASSPGTFYGYTF. As DNA, the CDR3 is TGTGCCAGCAGCCCAGGGACTTTCTATGGCTACACCTTC. The genes are TRBV14 and TRBJ1-2, with a weak D call TRBD1 (5 bases). Germline V CDR1 and CDR2: SGHDN, FVKESK. Trimming stripped 4 bases from V and 4 bases from J, with 10 bases between. CDR3 length equals 13 residues.

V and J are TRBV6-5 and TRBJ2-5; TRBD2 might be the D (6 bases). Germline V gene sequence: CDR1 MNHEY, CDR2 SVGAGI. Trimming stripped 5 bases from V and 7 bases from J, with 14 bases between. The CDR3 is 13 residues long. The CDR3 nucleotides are TGTGCCAGCAGTCAAACTAGCATGGTGACCCAGTACTTC. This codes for CASSQTSMVTQYF.

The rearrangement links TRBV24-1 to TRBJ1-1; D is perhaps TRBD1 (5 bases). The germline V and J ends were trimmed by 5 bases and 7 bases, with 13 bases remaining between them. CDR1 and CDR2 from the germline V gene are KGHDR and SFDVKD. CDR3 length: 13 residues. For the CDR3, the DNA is TGTGCCACCAGTGGGGGAGGGGATAGTGAAGCTTTCTTT. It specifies CATSGGGDSEAFF.

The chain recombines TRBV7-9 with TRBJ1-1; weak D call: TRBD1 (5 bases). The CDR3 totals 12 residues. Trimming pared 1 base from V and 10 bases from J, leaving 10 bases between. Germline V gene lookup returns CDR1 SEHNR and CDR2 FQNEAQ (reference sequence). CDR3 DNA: TGTGCCAGCAGCTTAGTTCAGGGTCGAGCTTTCTTT. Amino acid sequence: CASSLVQGRAFF.

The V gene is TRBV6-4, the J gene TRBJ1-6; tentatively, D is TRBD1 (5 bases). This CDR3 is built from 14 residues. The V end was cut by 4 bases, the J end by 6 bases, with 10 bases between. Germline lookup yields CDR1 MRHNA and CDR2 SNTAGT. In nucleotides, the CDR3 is TGTGCCAGCAGTGCTACGGGACTTAATTCACCCCTCCACTTT. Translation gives CASSATGLNSPLHF.

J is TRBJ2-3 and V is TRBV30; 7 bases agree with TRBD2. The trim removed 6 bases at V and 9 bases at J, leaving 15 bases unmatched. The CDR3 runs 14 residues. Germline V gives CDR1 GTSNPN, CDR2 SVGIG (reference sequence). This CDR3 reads CACSGTIFSSTQYF. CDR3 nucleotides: TGTGCCTGCAGCGGGACTATTTTTTCGTCAACGCAGTATTTT.

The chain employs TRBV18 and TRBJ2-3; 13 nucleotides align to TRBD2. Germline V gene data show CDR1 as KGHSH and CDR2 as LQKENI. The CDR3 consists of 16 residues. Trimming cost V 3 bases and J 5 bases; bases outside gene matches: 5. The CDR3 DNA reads TGTGCCAGCTCACCTCCGGGACTAGCGGGGCAAGATACGCAGTATTTT. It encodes CASSPPGLAGQDTQYF.

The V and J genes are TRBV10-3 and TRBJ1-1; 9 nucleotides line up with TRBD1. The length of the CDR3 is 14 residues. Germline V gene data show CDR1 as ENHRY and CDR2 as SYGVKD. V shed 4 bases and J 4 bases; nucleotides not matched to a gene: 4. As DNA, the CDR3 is TGTGCCATCAGTGGGGACAGGGAGACCACTGAAGCTTTCTTT. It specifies CAISGDRETTEAFF.

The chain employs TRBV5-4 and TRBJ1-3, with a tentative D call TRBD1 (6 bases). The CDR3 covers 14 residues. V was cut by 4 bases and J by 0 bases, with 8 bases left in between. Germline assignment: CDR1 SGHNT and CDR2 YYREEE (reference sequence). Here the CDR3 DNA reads TGTGCCAGCAGCATACAGGGCTCTGGAAACACCATATATTTT. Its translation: CASSIQGSGNTIYF.

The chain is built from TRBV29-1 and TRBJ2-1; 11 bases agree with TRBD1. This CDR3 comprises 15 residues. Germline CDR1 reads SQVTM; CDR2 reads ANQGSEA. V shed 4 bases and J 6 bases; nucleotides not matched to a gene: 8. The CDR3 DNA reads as TGCAGCGTTGGTGGGACAGGGGGTAAAGGCAATGAGCAGTTCTTC. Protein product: CSVGGTGGKGNEQFF.

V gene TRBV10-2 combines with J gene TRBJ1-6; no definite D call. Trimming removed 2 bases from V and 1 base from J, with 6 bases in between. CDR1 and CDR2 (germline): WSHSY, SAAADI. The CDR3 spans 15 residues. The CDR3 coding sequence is TGCGCCAGCAGTGAGGGGGAGTCCTATAATTCACCCCTCCACTTT. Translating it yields CASSEGESYNSPLHF.

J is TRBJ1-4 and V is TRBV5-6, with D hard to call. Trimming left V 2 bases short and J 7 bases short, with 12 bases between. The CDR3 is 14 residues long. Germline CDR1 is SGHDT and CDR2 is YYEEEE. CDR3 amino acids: CASSFLGATEKLFF. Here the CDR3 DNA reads TGTGCCAGCAGCTTTTTAGGAGCTACTGAAAAACTGTTTTTT.

The chain's CDR3 is CASSSQWDRGGLNGYTF. In DNA form, the CDR3 reads TGTGCCAGCAGCTCCCAATGGGACAGGGGAGGTTTGAATGGCTACACCTTC. The rearrangement links TRBV7-8 to TRBJ1-2; 10 bases match TRBD1. Trimming took 4 bases from V and 6 from J; bases not matched to a gene: 14. CDR1 and CDR2 from the germline V gene are SGHVS and FQNEAQ. The CDR3 sequence is 17 residues long.